This T cell receptor beta chain appears in the sequencing data of a study of T-cell reconstitution after alpha-beta-depleted transplantation in children. This clonotype was counted only a few times. Unique molecular identifiers were used in preparing the TCRbeta library. MiXCR was run by TCRdb on the PCR reads, yielding one entry per CDR3 protein. The sample has about 610,000 distinct CDR3 sequences; over 9.5% are singletons. This receptor was taken from a human donor who donated a stem cell graft to a child with acute myeloid leukemia. The sequenced sample was PBMCs from the stem cell graft donor, obtained from the stem cell graft.

DNA for the CDR3: TGTGCCAGCAGTTACTCGACTAATGCCAACACCATATATTTT. Its translation is CASSYSTNANTIYF. This chain uses TRBV6-5 with TRBJ1-3, with D unresolved. Trimming shortened V by 0 bases and J by 7 bases, and 10 bases separated the two germline ends. This CDR3 has 14 amino acids. Germline V gene sequence: CDR1 MNHEY, CDR2 SVGAGI.